This record concerns one T cell receptor beta chain sequence. Profiled with immunoSEQ multiplex PCR; TCRdb holds only in-frame clones, not every one. The data contain 150,000 to 170,000 clones, about 89% of them singletons. This specimen belongs to a study of blood T cell repertoires in COVID-19. Study-wide context: T cells, B-cell-depleted T cells, or PBMCs provided the cDNA or gDNA that served as material.

The V end lost 6 bases, the J end lost 4 bases, and 13 bases lay between the germline ends. CDR1 is SGHRS, CDR2 YFSETQ, per germline. This CDR3 spans 13 amino acids. This clonotype originated in a man aged 45-65 years with acute or convalescent COVID-19. Source material: peripheral blood. The chain couples TRBV5-1 to TRBJ2-5; D unclear. Here the CDR3 DNA reads TGCGCCAGCATGCTTGGCGGTGGAGAGACCCAGTACTTC. This sequence encodes CASMLGGGETQYF.